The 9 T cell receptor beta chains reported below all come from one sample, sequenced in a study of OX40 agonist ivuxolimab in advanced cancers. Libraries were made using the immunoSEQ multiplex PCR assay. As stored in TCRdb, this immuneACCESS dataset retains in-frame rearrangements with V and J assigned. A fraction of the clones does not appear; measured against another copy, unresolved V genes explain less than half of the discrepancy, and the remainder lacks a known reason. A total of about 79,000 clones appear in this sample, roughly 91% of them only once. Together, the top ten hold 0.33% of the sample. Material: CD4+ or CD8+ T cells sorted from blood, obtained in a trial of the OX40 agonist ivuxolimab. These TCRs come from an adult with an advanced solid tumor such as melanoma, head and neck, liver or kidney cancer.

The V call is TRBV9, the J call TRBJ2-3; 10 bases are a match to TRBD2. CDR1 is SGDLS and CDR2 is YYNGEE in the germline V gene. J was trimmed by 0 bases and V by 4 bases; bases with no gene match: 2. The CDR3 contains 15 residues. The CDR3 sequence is CASSTLAGSTDTQYF. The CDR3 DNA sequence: TGTGCCAGCAGCACACTAGCGGGGAGCACAGATACGCAGTATTTT.

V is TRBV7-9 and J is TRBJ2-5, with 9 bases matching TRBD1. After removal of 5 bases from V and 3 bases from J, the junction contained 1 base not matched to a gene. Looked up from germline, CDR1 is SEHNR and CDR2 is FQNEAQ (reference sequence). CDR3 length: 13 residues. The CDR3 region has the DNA TGTGCCAGCAGCCGGGACAGGGAAGAGACCCAGTACTTC. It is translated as CASSRDREETQYF.

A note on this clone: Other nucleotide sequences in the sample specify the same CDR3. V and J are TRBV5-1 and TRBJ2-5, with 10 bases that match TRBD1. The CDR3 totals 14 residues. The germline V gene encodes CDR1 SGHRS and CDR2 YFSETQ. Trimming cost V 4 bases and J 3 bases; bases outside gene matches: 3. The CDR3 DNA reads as TGCGCCAGCAGCCCAGGGACAGGGGAAGAGACCCAGTACTTC. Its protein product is CASSPGTGEETQYF.

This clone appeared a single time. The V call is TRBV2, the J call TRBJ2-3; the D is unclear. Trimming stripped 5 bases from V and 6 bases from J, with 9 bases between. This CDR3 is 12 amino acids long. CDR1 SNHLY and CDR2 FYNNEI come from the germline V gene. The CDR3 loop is CASSWAEDTQYF. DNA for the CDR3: TGTGCCAGCAGTTGGGCCGAGGATACGCAGTATTTT.

Here the CDR3 DNA reads TGCGCCAGCAGCTTGGCCCCAGGGATGAACACTGAAGCTTTCTTT. Translated: CASSLAPGMNTEAFF. The V call is TRBV5-1, the J call TRBJ1-1; tentative D call: TRBD1 (5 bases). V lost 0 bases and J 0 bases, leaving 9 bases between the germline ends. The CDR3 sequence is 15 residues long. Germline CDR1 SGHRS, CDR2 YFSETQ.

CDR3 bases: TGCGCCAGCAGCTTGCCCGGGAACATGAACACTGAAGCTTTCTTT. Its protein is CASSLPGNMNTEAFF. The chain is built from TRBV5-1 and TRBJ1-1; D is uncertain. V was shortened by 1 base and J by 0 bases, with 10 bases between the two germline ends. The length of the CDR3 is 15 residues. Germline V lookup: CDR1 SGHRS, CDR2 YFSETQ.

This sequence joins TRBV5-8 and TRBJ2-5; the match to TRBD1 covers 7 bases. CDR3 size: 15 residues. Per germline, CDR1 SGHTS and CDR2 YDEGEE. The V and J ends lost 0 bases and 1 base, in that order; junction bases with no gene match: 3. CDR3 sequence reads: CASSLDRGFQETQYF. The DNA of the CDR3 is TGTGCCAGCAGCTTGGACAGGGGATTCCAAGAGACCCAGTACTTC.

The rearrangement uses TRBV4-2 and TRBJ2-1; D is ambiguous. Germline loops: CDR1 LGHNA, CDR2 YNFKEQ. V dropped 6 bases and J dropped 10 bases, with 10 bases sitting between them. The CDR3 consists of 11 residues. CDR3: CASSKGTEQFF. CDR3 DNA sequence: TGTGCCAGCAGTAAGGGAACCGAGCAGTTCTTC.

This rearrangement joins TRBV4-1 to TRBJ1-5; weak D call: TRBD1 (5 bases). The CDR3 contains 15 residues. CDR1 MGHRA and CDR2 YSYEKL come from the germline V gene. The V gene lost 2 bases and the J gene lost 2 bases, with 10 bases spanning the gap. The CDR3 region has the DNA TGCGCCAGCAGCCAAAGAACAGGCGGCAATCAGCCCCAGCATTTT. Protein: CASSQRTGGNQPQHF.